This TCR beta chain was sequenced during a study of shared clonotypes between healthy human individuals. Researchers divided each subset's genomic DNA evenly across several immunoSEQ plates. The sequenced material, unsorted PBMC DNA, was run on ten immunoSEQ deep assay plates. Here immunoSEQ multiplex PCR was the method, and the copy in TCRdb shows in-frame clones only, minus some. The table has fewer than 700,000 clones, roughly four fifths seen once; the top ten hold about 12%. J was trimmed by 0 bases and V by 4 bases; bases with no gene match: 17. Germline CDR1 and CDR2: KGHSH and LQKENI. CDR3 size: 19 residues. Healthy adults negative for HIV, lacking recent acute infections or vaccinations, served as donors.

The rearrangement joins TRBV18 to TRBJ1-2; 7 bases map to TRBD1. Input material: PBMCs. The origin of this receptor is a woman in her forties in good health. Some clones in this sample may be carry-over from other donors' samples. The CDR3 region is CASSLQGTASTPSNYGYTF. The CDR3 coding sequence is TGTGCCAGCTCACTACAAGGGACAGCCTCAACACCTTCTAACTATGGCTACACCTTC.